Listed below are T cell receptor beta chains from one sample, sequenced in a study of beta chain features in type 1 diabetes. This table comes from immunoSEQ multiplex PCR, and its TCRdb copy is limited to in-frame clones, with some not included. The sample carries over 200,000 clones, roughly a tenth recorded once. Sample: naive CD4+ T cells from blood. Source of these receptors: a man under 40 with type 1 diabetes. CDR3s include the opening cysteine and the closing phenylalanine or tryptophan. Fields, in order: clone size, D gene, CDR3 length, V gene, J gene, CDR3 DNA, CDR3 protein. The D gene is left open where the match is weak. Size values are once, few and many counts, or a class for expanded clones, and some rows have none.

.	.	16	TRBV5-4	TRBJ2-3	TGTGCCAGCAGCTTCGCCGGGACACGCGGCACAGATACGCAGTATTTT	CASSFAGTRGTDTQYF
.	.	15	TRBV5-4	TRBJ1-1	TGTGCCAGCAGCACCGCAGCCAGGGCAGAGAGTGGGGCTTTCTTT	CASSTAARAESGAFF
.	.	13	TRBV4-2	TRBJ1-4	TGTGCCAGCACCCGGCTTGACTCGGAAAAACTGTTTTTT	CASTRLDSEKLFF
few	TRBD1	15	TRBV7-9	TRBJ2-7	TGTGCCAGCAGCTTAGATAGGGGGCAAAACTCCGAGCAGTACTTC	CASSLDRGQNSEQYF
.	.	11	TRBV20-1	TRBJ1-1	TGCAGTGCTTTCCGGGGGATTGAAGCTTTCTTT	CSAFRGIEAFF
.	TRBD1	15	TRBV10-3	TRBJ1-2	TGTGCCATCAGCCTCGGGACAGGGAACACCTATGGCTACACCTTC	CAISLGTGNTYGYTF
.	TRBD1	13	TRBV29-1	TRBJ1-1	TGCAGCGTCTCCGAGGGGGCGCACACTGAAGCTTTCTTT	CSVSEGAHTEAFF
few	.	15	TRBV6-5	TRBJ2-7	TGTGCCAGCAGTTACTCGGGCAGGGCCACCTACGAGCAGTACTTC	CASSYSGRATYEQYF
once	TRBD1	15	TRBV27	TRBJ2-3	TGTGCCAGCAGTTTAAGGGGACAGGGGGCAGATACGCAGTATTTT	CASSLRGQGADTQYF
few	.	12	TRBV30	TRBJ1-2	TGTGCCTGGAGTGCCGGACAGTATGGCTACACCTTC	CAWSAGQYGYTF
.	TRBD2	16	TRBV5-6	TRBJ2-1	TGTGCCAGCAGCCTTCTCGGGGGGGGATCCTACAATGAGCAGTTCTTC	CASSLLGGGSYNEQFF
few	TRBD2	13	TRBV4-1	TRBJ2-7	TGCGCCAGCAGCCGAGCGGGGGGCTACGAGCAGTACTTC	CASSRAGGYEQYF
few	TRBD2	13	TRBV29-1	TRBJ2-3	TGCAGCGCCCTAGCGGGGGGCGGGAATACGCAGTATTTT	CSALAGGGNTQYF
few	.	14	TRBV5-4	TRBJ2-7	TGTGCCAGCAGTTTGACAGGACGGCTCCACGAGCAGTACTTC	CASSLTGRLHEQYF
few	.	14	TRBV28	TRBJ1-1	TGTGCCAGCAGTCCATATCGACAGAACACTGAAGCTTTCTTT	CASSPYRQNTEAFF